What follows are 20 T cell receptor beta chains derived from one specimen sequenced in a study of shared clonotypes between healthy human individuals. Libraries were prepared by immunoSEQ multiplex PCR; TCRdb keeps only in-frame clonotypes and omits some of them. The sample has a few million clones; roughly 92% are singletons. Sample: naive CD4+ T cells sorted from blood. Noted subset: CD45RA+ positively selected. The receptors come from a man aged 18-30 years in good health.

The chain links TRBV7-2 to TRBJ2-1, with 9 bases aligning to TRBD2. From germline, CDR1 is SGHTA and CDR2 FQGNSA. Unmatched junction bases numbered 9, after V lost 3 bases and J lost 6 bases. The length of the CDR3 is 16 residues. CDR3 amino acids: CASSFLSSGARNEQFF. Here the CDR3 DNA reads TGTGCCAGCAGCTTCCTTTCTAGCGGGGCACGCAATGAGCAGTTCTTC. The full variable domain, completed using reference TRBV7-2 and TRBJ2-1, is GAGVSQSPSNKVTEKGKDVELRCDPISGHTALYWYRQSLGQGLEFLIYFQGNSAPDKSGLPSDRFSAERTGGSVSTLTIQRTQQEDSAVYLCASSFLSSGARNEQFFGPGTRLTVL.

V gene TRBV6-1 combines with J gene TRBJ1-6, with unresolved D. Germline CDR1 and CDR2: MNHNS and SASEGT. The CDR3 is 14 residues long. The germline V and J ends were trimmed by 6 bases and 7 bases, with 13 bases remaining between them. This CDR3 reads CASSLGEWNSPLHF. CDR3 nucleotide sequence: TGTGCCAGCAGCCTAGGAGAATGGAATTCACCCCTCCACTTT.

CDR3 loop: CASSVVSSSGTQFF. CDR3 bases: TGTGCCAGCAGCGTAGTTTCGAGTTCGGGTACACAGTTCTTC. V and J are TRBV9 and TRBJ2-1; no reliable D call. The CDR3 length is 14 residues. Trimming took 0 bases from V and 13 from J, leaving 17 bases between them. Germline assignment: CDR1 SGDLS and CDR2 YYNGEE. Full variable domain (outside the CDR3, taken from reference TRBV9 and TRBJ2-1): DSGVTQTPKHLITATGQRVTLRCSPRSGDLSVYWYQQSLDQGLQFLIQYYNGEERAKGNILERFSAQQFPDLHSELNLSSLELGDSALYFCASSVVSSSGTQFFGPGTRLTVL.

The table lists this clone with a few counts. The genes are TRBV5-4 and TRBJ1-3; a weak D match, TRBD1 (5 bases). V was shortened by 0 bases and J by 4 bases, with 14 bases between the two germline ends. Looked up from germline, CDR1 is SGHNT and CDR2 is YYREEE (reference sequence). The CDR3 extends over 16 amino acids. The CDR3 sequence: CASSLGTSSWGNTIYF. The CDR3 DNA is TGTGCCAGCAGCTTGGGGACATCCTCCTGGGGAAACACCATATATTTT.

The chain joins TRBV12-5 to TRBJ2-4; D tentatively fits TRBD1 or TRBD2 (5 bases each). Germline CDR1 is LGHNT and CDR2 is FRNRAP. Trimming shortened V by 6 bases and J by 0 bases, and 27 bases separated the two germline ends. The CDR3 has 20 residues. CDR3 sequence: CASGQVPQRRTSRAKNIQYF. Here the CDR3 DNA reads TGTGCTAGTGGCCAAGTACCCCAACGGAGGACAAGCAGAGCCAAAAACATTCAGTACTTC.

The V call is TRBV7-9, the J call TRBJ2-3; D gene unclear. Trimming pared 5 bases from V and 2 bases from J, leaving 14 bases between. This CDR3 is built from 15 residues. The V gene's germline CDR1 is SEHNR and CDR2 FQNEAQ (reference sequence). Written as DNA, the CDR3 is TGTGCCAGCAGCATCGCCCTTAGGGCCACAGATACGCAGTATTTT. Translation: CASSIALRATDTQYF.

Regarding this clone: Other nucleotide sequences in the sample specify the same CDR3. The V gene is TRBV18, the J gene TRBJ1-3, with 7 bases aligning to TRBD1. The CDR3 consists of 15 residues. V shed 3 bases, J shed 0 bases, and the junction held 2 bases outside the gene matches. Germline CDR1 is KGHSH and CDR2 is LQKENI. Written as DNA, the CDR3 is TGTGCCAGCTCACCGGGGACAGCCTCTGGAAACACCATATATTTT. Translation: CASSPGTASGNTIYF.

Concerning this clone: Other DNA sequences in the same sample also yield this CDR3. J is TRBJ2-7 and V is TRBV7-2; tentatively, D is TRBD1 (5 bases). This CDR3 is built from 14 residues. The V gene's germline CDR1 is SGHTA and CDR2 FQGNSA. The V end lost 1 base, the J end lost 3 bases, and 10 bases lay between the germline ends. CDR3 DNA sequence: TGTGCCAGCAGCTTAGGCCAGGGTGTCTACGAGCAGTACTTC. It is translated as CASSLGQGVYEQYF.

V is TRBV7-9 and J is TRBJ1-6; D not certain. The V end was cut by 4 bases, the J end by 6 bases, with 7 bases between. This CDR3 spans 13 amino acids. CDR1 is SEHNR and CDR2 is FQNEAQ in the germline V gene (reference sequence). DNA for the CDR3: TGTGCCAGCAGCTCACTGGCTAATTCACCCCTCCACTTT. It encodes CASSSLANSPLHF.

The table lists this clone with a count of one. This chain uses TRBV7-6 with TRBJ1-3; 7 bases agree with TRBD1. Trimming removed 0 bases from V and 4 bases from J; junction bases left unmatched: 18. The CDR3 covers 20 residues. The germline V gene encodes CDR1 SGHVS and CDR2 FNYEAQ. The CDR3 reads CASSLAYSLFGQERGNTIYF. The CDR3 nucleotides read TGTGCCAGCAGCTTAGCCTATTCCCTTTTCGGACAGGAGAGAGGAAACACCATATATTTT.

The rearrangement uses TRBV5-1 and TRBJ1-1, with D unresolved. Germline CDR1 is SGHRS and CDR2 is YFSETQ. Trimming cost V 7 bases and J 0 bases, with 13 bases left between them. The CDR3 contains 14 residues. CDR3 nucleotide sequence: TGCGCCAGCCAGAACGGCCCAGTGAACACTGAAGCTTTCTTT. This gives the protein CASQNGPVNTEAFF.

The chain uses TRBV5-1 and TRBJ1-6, with a tentative D call TRBD1 (6 bases). Germline V gene sequence: CDR1 SGHRS, CDR2 YFSETQ. The CDR3 has 16 amino acids. The ends were cut back, 4 bases at V and 11 bases at J, with 22 bases in the middle. The CDR3 loop reads CASSPGDRDWGAPLHF. CDR3 in DNA: TGCGCCAGCAGCCCAGGGGATAGGGATTGGGGCGCACCCCTCCACTTT.

The CDR3 DNA reads TGTGCCTGGAGTGTCCATTCAGGACGGATACAGAACTATGGCTACACCTTC. Residues: CAWSVHSGRIQNYGYTF. The genes are TRBV30 and TRBJ1-2; D remains unclear. Per the germline V gene, CDR1 is GTSNPN and CDR2 is SVGIG (reference sequence). CDR3 length: 17 amino acids. The V and J ends lost 0 bases and 2 bases respectively, with 19 bases between them.

The J gene is TRBJ1-1, the V gene TRBV10-3; unclear D gene. Germline V gene lookup returns CDR1 ENHRY and CDR2 SYGVKD. The CDR3 loop spans 13 amino acids. Trimming removed 6 bases from V and 1 base from J, with 9 bases in between. The CDR3 DNA sequence: TGTGCCATCAGCCTCCCGGGGAACACTGAAGCTTTCTTT. It specifies CAISLPGNTEAFF.

Only one count was recorded for this clone. The chain joins TRBV5-6 to TRBJ2-7; D remains unclear. The CDR3 has 13 residues. Looked up from germline, CDR1 is SGHDT and CDR2 is YYEEEE. Trimming shortened V by 1 base and J by 2 bases, and 7 bases separated the two germline ends. The CDR3 spells CASSLLRAYEQYF. The CDR3 DNA sequence: TGTGCCAGCAGCTTGCTCCGCGCCTACGAGCAGTACTTC.

The J gene is TRBJ2-1, the V gene TRBV5-1; TRBD2 aligns across 8 bases. Per the germline V gene, CDR1 is SGHRS and CDR2 is YFSETQ. V lost 0 bases, J lost 7 bases, and 9 bases stayed unmatched. The CDR3 sequence is 16 residues long. The CDR3 reads CASSLDAGGTQNEQFF. The DNA of the CDR3 is TGCGCCAGCAGCTTGGACGCGGGAGGTACACAGAATGAGCAGTTCTTC. The full variable domain, with the rest looked up from reference TRBV5-1 and TRBJ2-1, is KAGVTQTPRYLIKTRGQQVTLSCSPISGHRSVSWYQQTPGQGLQFLFEYFSETQRNKGNFPGRFSGRQFSNSRSEMNVSTLELGDSALYLCASSLDAGGTQNEQFFGPGTRLTVL.

V is TRBV11-2 and J is TRBJ2-7, with D unresolved. CDR3 length: 14 amino acids. The germline V gene has CDR1 SGHAT and CDR2 FQNNGV. Between the trimmed V and J ends, which lost 5 bases and 3 bases, there was a span of 14 bases. The CDR3, as DNA: TGTGCCAGCAGCGTGGTCCGAGGATTCTACGAGCAGTACTTC. Translated: CASSVVRGFYEQYF.

V gene TRBV19 combines with J gene TRBJ2-3; D remains ambiguous. This CDR3 comprises 13 residues. Trimming removed 1 base at V and 4 bases at J, with 6 bases between. Germline loops: CDR1 LNHDA, CDR2 SQIVND (reference sequence). The CDR3 DNA reads as TGTGCCAGTAGTATAGCCCGTCCAGATACGCAGTATTTT. This translates into CASSIARPDTQYF.

Regarding this clone: A read error may account for a junction end that differs from germline. The J gene is TRBJ2-3, the V gene TRBV28; the match to TRBD1 covers 7 bases. The CDR3 covers 12 residues. CDR1 and CDR2 from the germline V gene are MDHEN and SYDVKM. The CDR3 loop is CATSPRTGRGYF. The CDR3 DNA sequence: TGTGCCACCAGTCCCCGGACAGGTCGAGGGTATTTT.

The V and J genes are TRBV28 and TRBJ2-5, with 10 bases that match TRBD1. The germline V gene has CDR1 MDHEN and CDR2 SYDVKM. The J segment lost 2 bases and the V segment lost 5 bases, leaving 11 bases of the junction unmatched. The CDR3 sequence is 17 residues long. CDR3 sequence (DNA): TGTGCCAGCAGTCAAGACAGGGGGCGGTCTGCGCAAGAGACCCAGTACTTC. Its translation is CASSQDRGRSAQETQYF.